This is a list of T cell receptor beta chains from one sample in a study of beta chain features in type 1 diabetes. Measured with immunoSEQ multiplex PCR; TCRdb has only the in-frame clones, and not every one. The top ten hold about 0.018% of the sample, which has about 360,000 clones, 10% to 15% seen once. Sequencing was done on a sample of naive CD4+ T cells from blood. The receptors stem from a man younger than 30 in good health. The CDR3 runs from the conserved cysteine through the conserved F or W. D genes are given only for firm matches. Expanded clones are given a class, and other clones once, few, many or no size at all.

J: TRBJ2-3
D: .
V: TRBV28
size: few
DNA: TGTGCCAGCCGACCAGGAGACAGCCTGAGCACAGATACGCAGTATTTT
CDR3: CASRPGDSLSTDTQYF

J: TRBJ2-4
D: TRBD1
V: TRBV4-3
size: few
DNA: TGCGCCAGCAGCCAAGTCTTTTGGACAGGTTTATACAAAAACATTCAGTACTTC
CDR3: CASSQVFWTGLYKNIQYF

J: TRBJ2-7
D: TRBD1
V: TRBV6-5
size: .
DNA: TGTGCCAGCAGGAGGACGGGACAGACCTACGAGCAGTACTTC
CDR3: CASRRTGQTYEQYF

J: TRBJ2-7
D: .
V: TRBV29-1
size: .
DNA: TGCAGCGTTGCAATGCGGGGCTACGAGCAGTACTTC
CDR3: CSVAMRGYEQYF

J: TRBJ2-7
D: TRBD2
V: TRBV11-2
size: .
DNA: TGTGCCAGCAGCTCGGCGGGGGTTGCAGGATCCTACGAGCAGTACTTC
CDR3: CASSSAGVAGSYEQYF

J: TRBJ2-5
D: .
V: TRBV13
size: few
DNA: TGTGCCAGCAGTGAGCTAACTGGGGGCTTCGAGACCCAGTACTTC
CDR3: CASSELTGGFETQYF

J: TRBJ2-2
D: .
V: TRBV10-3
size: few
DNA: TGTGCCATCAGTGAGGGACTACCGAACACCGGGGAGCTGTTTTTT
CDR3: CAISEGLPNTGELFF

J: TRBJ2-7
D: .
V: TRBV5-1
size: few
DNA: TGCGCCAGCAGCTTGGTCGAGACAGTGCTGATTCAGTACTTC
CDR3: CASSLVETVLIQYF

J: TRBJ1-2
D: .
V: TRBV29-1
size: .
DNA: TGCAGCGCCCAAGGGGGGGCGGGCTATGGCTACACCTTC
CDR3: CSAQGGAGYGYTF

J: TRBJ2-7
D: .
V: TRBV7-2
size: .
DNA: TGTGCCAGCAGCCGTACAGGGTTCCCCTACGAGCAGTACTTC
CDR3: CASSRTGFPYEQYF

J: TRBJ2-7
D: TRBD2
V: TRBV6-5
size: few
DNA: TGTGCCAGCAGTTACGGGACTAGCGGGGTTTCCTACGAGCAGTACTTC
CDR3: CASSYGTSGVSYEQYF

J: TRBJ1-5
D: TRBD1
V: TRBV19
size: .
DNA: TGTGCCAGTAGCCCAAACCGGGACAGGCATCAGCCCCAGCATTTT
CDR3: CASSPNRDRHQPQHF

J: TRBJ2-5
D: .
V: TRBV5-4
size: .
DNA: TGTGCCAGCAGCTTGGCAGGCCCTAGCGTTCGAGAGACCCAGTACTTC
CDR3: CASSLAGPSVRETQYF

J: TRBJ2-3
D: TRBD2
V: TRBV5-1
size: few
DNA: TGCGCCAGCAGCTTGGGAGCTCCTAGCGGGAGGGGAACAGATACGCAGTATTTT
CDR3: CASSLGAPSGRGTDTQYF

J: TRBJ2-1
D: .
V: TRBV27
size: .
DNA: TGTGCCAGCAGTTTATCGTTGCGGGACCGGTCGTCCTACAATGAGCAGTTCTTC
CDR3: CASSLSLRDRSSYNEQFF

J: TRBJ2-2
D: .
V: TRBV28
size: few
DNA: TGTGCCAGCACGCTGCCCGGGGGCGGGGAGCTGTTTTTT
CDR3: CASTLPGGGELFF

J: TRBJ1-1
D: .
V: TRBV20-1
size: .
DNA: TGCAGTGCTAGTTATGGCAGGGAAGCTTTCTTT
CDR3: CSASYGREAFF

J: TRBJ2-5
D: .
V: TRBV19
size: .
DNA: TGTGCCAGTACCCTAAGGGGGTCGGTAGTTTCGGGAGAGACCCAGTACTTC
CDR3: CASTLRGSVVSGETQYF

J: TRBJ2-5
D: TRBD2
V: TRBV18
size: .
DNA: TGTGCCAGCTCACCCGGCCCAGGCAGGGAGGGACAAGAGACCCAGTACTTC
CDR3: CASSPGPGREGQETQYF

J: TRBJ2-3
D: TRBD1
V: TRBV6-1
size: .
DNA: TGTGCCAGCAGCTCTGACAGGGGGACAGATACGCAGTATTTT
CDR3: CASSSDRGTDTQYF

J: TRBJ2-3
D: .
V: TRBV4-3
size: .
DNA: TGCGCCAGCAGCCGAGGGAGGCCCCCAGATACGCAGTATTTT
CDR3: CASSRGRPPDTQYF

J: TRBJ2-5
D: .
V: TRBV7-9
size: .
DNA: TGTGCCAGCAGCTTTTTTACTGAACCGACCCAGTACTTC
CDR3: CASSFFTEPTQYF

J: TRBJ2-3
D: .
V: TRBV4-2
size: .
DNA: TGTGCCAGCAGCTCAGGGGTAGTCCTCACAGATACGCAGTATTTT
CDR3: CASSSGVVLTDTQYF

J: TRBJ1-1
D: .
V: TRBV7-8
size: few
DNA: TGTGCCAGCAGCTCTGACACCCTTACTGAAGCTTTCTTT
CDR3: CASSSDTLTEAFF

J: TRBJ2-1
D: TRBD2
V: TRBV7-3
size: .
DNA: TGTGCCAGCAATCTAGCGGGAGGGGACAATGAGCAGTTCTTC
CDR3: CASNLAGGDNEQFF

J: TRBJ1-2
D: TRBD1
V: TRBV14
size: few
DNA: TGTGCCAGCAGCCAAGGCTTCAGGGGGCCCTTATTGGGAGGCTACACCTTC
CDR3: CASSQGFRGPLLGGYTF

J: TRBJ1-5
D: TRBD1
V: TRBV2
size: .
DNA: TGTGCCAGCAGTGAAACAGGGGGCCGCAATCAGCCCCAGCATTTT
CDR3: CASSETGGRNQPQHF

J: TRBJ1-2
D: .
V: TRBV2
size: few
DNA: TGTGCCAGCGGGCTCGCTTATGGCTACACCTTC
CDR3: CASGLAYGYTF

J: TRBJ2-7
D: .
V: TRBV28
size: .
DNA: TGTGCCAGCAGTTTAAGGGGTTACGAGCAGTACTTC
CDR3: CASSLRGYEQYF

J: TRBJ2-1
D: .
V: TRBV6-5
size: .
DNA: TGTGCCAGCAGACTGGACTTCTTCTCCTACAATGAGCAGTTCTTC
CDR3: CASRLDFFSYNEQFF

J: TRBJ2-5
D: TRBD2
V: TRBV9
size: few
DNA: TGTGCCAGCAGCGTCCTAGCGGGAGAGGAGACCCAGTACTTC
CDR3: CASSVLAGEETQYF

J: TRBJ1-2
D: .
V: TRBV4-3
size: .
DNA: TGCGCCAGCAGCCAAGATCTTCGGGTTAACTATGGCTACACCTTC
CDR3: CASSQDLRVNYGYTF

J: TRBJ2-3
D: .
V: TRBV30
size: few
DNA: TGTGCCTGGAGTTTATTTAGGGGACTGGGCACAGATACGCAGTATTTT
CDR3: CAWSLFRGLGTDTQYF

J: TRBJ1-2
D: TRBD1
V: TRBV4-1
size: .
DNA: TGCGCCAGCAGCCAAGCACTACCGGGACAGGGCGCTCCCGCTTATGGCTACACCTTC
CDR3: CASSQALPGQGAPAYGYTF

J: TRBJ2-7
D: TRBD1
V: TRBV7-2
size: .
DNA: TGTGCCAGCAGCTTCGGGACAGTCTCCTACGAGCAGTACTTC
CDR3: CASSFGTVSYEQYF

J: TRBJ1-1
D: .
V: TRBV5-4
size: few
DNA: TGTGCCAGCAGCTTGGGGGAGAGGTTGGGGACTGAAGCTTTCTTT
CDR3: CASSLGERLGTEAFF

J: TRBJ2-3
D: TRBD2
V: TRBV28
size: .
DNA: TGTGCCAGCATACCCGGGGGAGTGCTAGCGGGATCGAAAGATACGCAGTATTTT
CDR3: CASIPGGVLAGSKDTQYF

J: TRBJ2-1
D: TRBD2
V: TRBV7-9
size: few
DNA: TGTGCCAGCAGCCCAGGACTAGCGGGGGTGGAAGAGCAGTTCTTC
CDR3: CASSPGLAGVEEQFF

J: TRBJ2-7
D: .
V: TRBV25-1
size: .
DNA: TGTGCCAGCAGTGTGTTTAGTGGTTACGAGCAGTACTTC
CDR3: CASSVFSGYEQYF

J: TRBJ2-4
D: TRBD2
V: TRBV30
size: many
DNA: TGTGCCTGGGCAGGCGGGGGAAACATTCAGTACTTC
CDR3: CAWAGGGNIQYF